One and the same sample provided the 25 T cell receptor beta chains below, sequenced in a study of follicular helper T cells after annual influenza vaccination. Sequencing was performed with immunoSEQ multiplex PCR; in TCRdb, only in-frame clones are kept and a portion is missing. The table shows some 13,000 clones, with roughly three quarters occurring only once. The time point here: 2014-2015 season, pre-vaccination. The specimen comprised CXCR5- memory CD4+ T cells sorted from blood, sampled on the day of influenza vaccination. Every receptor here comes from an adult who received the influenza vaccine.

The CDR3 protein is CASSQGASYEQYF. The CDR3 region has the DNA TGTGCCAGCTCACAGGGGGCCTCCTACGAGCAGTACTTC. The V and J genes are TRBV18 and TRBJ2-7, with 7 bases aligning to TRBD1. Germline V gene lookup returns CDR1 KGHSH and CDR2 LQKENI. The J segment lost 0 bases and the V segment lost 4 bases, leaving 0 bases of the junction unmatched. This CDR3 has 13 amino acids.

Only a few counts were recorded for this clone. The J gene is TRBJ1-6, the V gene TRBV6-1, with a weak D call TRBD1 (5 bases). CDR1 and CDR2 from the germline V gene are MNHNS and SASEGT. Trimming removed 6 bases from V and 5 bases from J, with 11 bases in between. The CDR3 is 14 residues long. As DNA, the CDR3 is TGTGCCAGCAGGGGGGGGTTCAATAATTCACCCCTCCACTTT. Translation gives CASRGGFNNSPLHF.

The chain combines TRBV18 with TRBJ2-5; tentative D call: TRBD2 (6 bases). Germline-derived CDR1 and CDR2 are KGHSH and LQKENI. With 6 bases removed from V and 5 bases from J, the gap between germline ends came to 22 bases. The CDR3 spans 16 residues. The CDR3 coding sequence is TGTGCCAGCTCTCCTCCGTCTTTATCAGGGACTGAGACCCAGTACTTC. Translating it yields CASSPPSLSGTETQYF.

The chain uses TRBV12-5 and TRBJ2-3; TRBD1 or TRBD2 may be the D gene (6 bases each). Deletions cut 5 bases from V and 3 bases from J, with 15 bases between. Germline assignment: CDR1 LGHNT and CDR2 FRNRAP. The CDR3 spans 15 residues. The CDR3: CASGLGGLSTDTQYF. For the CDR3, the DNA is TGTGCTAGTGGTCTGGGGGGCCTTAGTACAGATACGCAGTATTTT.

The V gene is TRBV19, the J gene TRBJ1-1, with D perhaps TRBD1 (6 bases). Trimming took off 7 bases at V and 5 bases at J, with 8 bases between the two ends. CDR1 is LNHDA, CDR2 SQIVND, per germline (reference sequence). The CDR3 runs to 11 residues. The CDR3 here is CASKGGTEAFF. CDR3 DNA: TGTGCCAGTAAAGGGGGGACTGAAGCTTTCTTT.

The rearrangement links TRBV7-9 to TRBJ1-3; TRBD1 might be the D (6 bases). The CDR3 sequence is 14 residues long. Deletions cut 4 bases from V and 6 bases from J, with 13 bases between. Germline V gene lookup returns CDR1 SEHNR and CDR2 FQNEAQ (reference sequence). This CDR3 reads CASSSTGLENTIYF. CDR3 coding DNA: TGTGCCAGCAGCTCCACAGGGCTTGAAAACACCATATATTTT.

This clone appeared a few times. The chain employs TRBV11-2 and TRBJ2-7, with a weak D call TRBD2 (7 bases). The CDR3 is made up of 15 amino acids. Between the trimmed V and J ends, which lost 0 bases and 4 bases, there was a span of 13 bases. Looked up from germline, CDR1 is SGHAT and CDR2 is FQNNGV. The CDR3 reads CASSLDRGGWYEQYF. The CDR3 bases are TGTGCCAGCAGCTTAGATAGGGGGGGCTGGTACGAGCAGTACTTC.

This chain connects TRBV19 to TRBJ1-1; 7 nucleotides line up with TRBD1. J lost 1 base, V lost 3 bases, and 11 bases had no gene match. The CDR3 loop spans 17 amino acids. Germline values: CDR1 LNHDA, CDR2 SQIVND (reference sequence). CDR3 sequence: CASSMYWTGRTNTEAFF. CDR3 DNA sequence: TGTGCCAGTAGTATGTATTGGACAGGTAGAACGAACACTGAAGCTTTCTTT.

The J gene is TRBJ2-7, the V gene TRBV5-4, with 8 positions matching TRBD2. Per the germline V gene, CDR1 is SGHNT and CDR2 is YYREEE (reference sequence). After removal of 3 bases from V and 4 bases from J, the junction contained 6 bases not matched to a gene. This CDR3 contains 14 residues. The CDR3 region has the DNA TGTGCCAGCAGCTCGGGGGGGACAAGGTACGAGCAGTACTTC. As protein: CASSSGGTRYEQYF.

A few counts support this clone. This sequence joins TRBV6-4 and TRBJ1-6, with D tentatively TRBD1 (5 bases). CDR1 and CDR2 (germline): MRHNA, SNTAGT. Trimming removed 1 base from V and 10 bases from J, with 11 bases in between. CDR3 length equals 14 residues. CDR3 protein: CASSDWRGSSPLHF. DNA of the CDR3: TGTGCCAGCAGTGACTGGCGGGGGAGCTCACCCCTCCACTTT.

Here the CDR3 DNA reads TGTGCCAGCAGCTTCCCTAAACTATTCGGAGGGGAGCAGTACTTC. Translated: CASSFPKLFGGEQYF. The chain links TRBV5-6 to TRBJ2-7, with D possibly being TRBD2 (6 bases). Germline V gene sequence: CDR1 SGHDT, CDR2 YYEEEE. The CDR3 contains 15 residues. Trimming took 2 bases from V and 7 from J, leaving 19 bases between them.

The chain is built from TRBV5-1 and TRBJ2-1; D unresolved. The CDR3 length is 14 residues. V shed 5 bases and J shed 6 bases, with 15 bases lying between them. CDR1 and CDR2 from the germline V gene are SGHRS and YFSETQ. The CDR3 spells CASRTGYTTNEQFF. In DNA, the CDR3 is TGCGCCAGCAGAACGGGCTACACCACCAATGAGCAGTTCTTC.

This chain uses TRBV4-1 with TRBJ1-4; unclear D gene. Trimming shortened V by 4 bases and J by 2 bases, and 17 bases separated the two germline ends. Germline-derived CDR1 and CDR2 are MGHRA and YSYEKL. This CDR3 region has 17 residues. The CDR3: CASSPRWTRLTNEKLFF. In nucleotides, the CDR3 is TGCGCCAGCAGCCCGAGATGGACGCGTTTGACTAATGAAAAACTGTTTTTT.

The J gene is TRBJ2-2, the V gene TRBV6-5; D gene unclear. CDR1 and CDR2 from the germline V gene are MNHEY and SVGAGI. Trimming shortened V by 4 bases and J by 2 bases, and 11 bases separated the two germline ends. This CDR3 comprises 15 residues. The CDR3 spells CASSFSPGNTGELFF. The CDR3 DNA sequence: TGTGCCAGCAGTTTTTCCCCGGGTAACACCGGGGAGCTGTTTTTT.

CDR3 amino acids: CASSPRRGGRPSGNTIYF. As DNA, the CDR3 is TGTGCCAGCAGCCCTAGGCGCGGGGGGCGCCCCTCTGGAAACACCATATATTTT. V usage is TRBV11-3 and J usage is TRBJ1-3, with D maybe TRBD1 (6 bases). The CDR3 has 18 residues. From germline, CDR1 is SGHNT and CDR2 YENEEA. V lost 5 bases to trimming and J lost 0 bases, with 20 bases between them.

This clone came up a few times. The chain combines TRBV27 with TRBJ2-7, with D possibly TRBD2 on 5 matching bases. Germline CDR1 reads MNHEY; CDR2 reads SMNVEV (reference sequence). Trimming stripped 6 bases from V and 8 bases from J, with 17 bases between. This CDR3 contains 13 residues. The CDR3 loop is CASSQRRSLQQYF. DNA for the CDR3: TGTGCCAGCAGCCAGCGGCGGTCTTTGCAGCAGTACTTC.

This clone appeared once. The gene calls are TRBV5-1 and TRBJ2-1, with 9 bases lining up with TRBD2. Looked up from germline, CDR1 is SGHRS and CDR2 is YFSETQ. CDR3 size: 15 residues. V gave up 0 bases and J gave up 10 bases; unmatched junction bases: 8. In DNA, the CDR3 is TGCGCCAGCAGCTTGGACGCGGGGGGGCCAGGCGAGCAGTTCTTC. Amino acids: CASSLDAGGPGEQFF.

In nucleotides, the CDR3 is TGTGCCAGCAGCAAACTCCCGGGACTAGCGACACCCCGGGGGACCGGGGAGCTGTTTTTT. It specifies CASSKLPGLATPRGTGELFF. The V gene is TRBV21-1, the J gene TRBJ2-2; whether TRBD2, the table's D call, matches the DNA was not checked. TRBV21-1 is flagged as a pseudogene. The CDR3 extends over 20 amino acids.

A word on this clone: In the same sample, other DNA sequences code for this CDR3. The chain combines TRBV5-1 with TRBJ2-3; weak D call: TRBD2 (7 bases). Germline V gene data show CDR1 as SGHRS and CDR2 as YFSETQ. V was trimmed by 0 bases and J by 5 bases, leaving 16 bases between them. The CDR3 covers 16 residues. CDR3 sequence (DNA): TGCGCCAGCAGCTTGGGGTCGTGGGGGGGCTTAGATACGCAGTATTTT. Encoded protein: CASSLGSWGGLDTQYF. Full variable domain (missing parts from reference TRBV5-1 and TRBJ2-3): KAGVTQTPRYLIKTRGQQVTLSCSPISGHRSVSWYQQTPGQGLQFLFEYFSETQRNKGNFPGRFSGRQFSNSRSEMNVSTLELGDSALYLCASSLGSWGGLDTQYFGPGTRLTVL.

This clone has just one count. CDR3 amino acids: CASSLVWVKTEAFF. For the CDR3, the DNA is TGTGCCAGCAGCTTAGTCTGGGTAAAGACTGAAGCTTTCTTT. The genes are TRBV7-2 and TRBJ1-1; no clear D gene. The CDR3 has 14 amino acids. V lost 1 base, J lost 5 bases, and 11 bases lay in between. Germline V gene sequence: CDR1 SGHTA, CDR2 FQGNSA.

V gene TRBV19 combines with J gene TRBJ1-3, with no clear D. This CDR3 contains 14 residues. The V gene's germline CDR1 is LNHDA and CDR2 SQIVND (reference sequence). V lost 8 bases and J 4 bases, leaving 15 bases between the germline ends. The CDR3 bases are TGTGCCAGTGCAAACAGCTTTCAAGGAAACACCATATATTTT. It codes for CASANSFQGNTIYF.

This clone was detected only a few times. The V call is TRBV27, the J call TRBJ1-5; 7 nucleotides align to TRBD1. The J segment lost 6 bases and the V segment lost 5 bases, leaving 4 bases of the junction unmatched. The CDR3 is made up of 13 amino acids. Germline V lookup: CDR1 MNHEY, CDR2 SMNVEV (reference sequence). The CDR3 sequence: CASSAYRGQPQHF. The CDR3 region has the DNA TGTGCCAGCAGTGCCTACAGGGGTCAGCCCCAGCATTTT.

The genes are TRBV6-5 and TRBJ2-7, with D possibly being TRBD1 (5 bases). This CDR3 is built from 12 residues. CDR1 is MNHEY, CDR2 SVGAGI, per germline. V shed 6 bases and J shed 1 base, with 7 bases lying between them. The CDR3 is CASRGPSYEQYF. The CDR3 bases are TGTGCCAGCAGGGGGCCATCCTACGAGCAGTACTTC.

The J gene is TRBJ2-5, the V gene TRBV4-1; D gene ambiguous. The CDR3 totals 13 residues. V lost 0 bases to trimming and J lost 7 bases, with 9 bases between them. Germline-derived CDR1 and CDR2 are MGHRA and YSYEKL. The CDR3, as DNA: TGCGCCAGCAGCCAAGAGGGCCTGGGGACCCAGTACTTC. Amino acids: CASSQEGLGTQYF.

The V call is TRBV15, the J call TRBJ1-2; 9 nucleotides line up with TRBD1. J lost 5 bases, V lost 0 bases, and 7 bases had no gene match. The CDR3 length is 16 residues. The germline CDR1 and CDR2 sequences are LNHNV and YYDKDF (reference sequence). DNA for the CDR3: TGTGCCACCAGCAGAGAAAACAGGGGGCTAGGTTATGGCTACACCTTC. Translating it yields CATSRENRGLGYGYTF.